This is a list of T cell receptor beta chains from one sample in a study of radiotherapy plus CTLA-4 blockade in lung cancer. TCRdb's copy holds only in-frame clones and misses some; the assay was immunoSEQ multiplex PCR. The sample holds 50,000 to 60,000 clones, approximately 79% seen once. Material: peripheral blood, obtained from a patient treated with radiotherapy plus ipilimumab. These receptors all come from a human donor with non-small cell lung cancer who had a complete response to radiotherapy plus ipilimumab. CDR3s include the opening cysteine and the closing phenylalanine or tryptophan. D genes are given only for firm matches. Only some rows state a clone size, as once, few, many or a class for expanded clones.

abundance,d_gene,j_gene,v_gene,CDR3nt,CDR3aa
-,-,TRBJ2-1,TRBV28,TGTGCCAGCAGTCCTCGCCTTAGTAATGAGCAGTTCTTC,CASSPRLSNEQFF
-,-,TRBJ1-2,TRBV30,TGTGCCTGGAGTCCAACAGGAAACTATGGCTACACCTTC,CAWSPTGNYGYTF
-,TRBD1,TRBJ2-4,TRBV19,TGTGCCAGTAGTATAGCCACGGGGACAGGGGGATTCCTAGCCAAAAACATTCAGTACTTC,CASSIATGTGGFLAKNIQYF
-,TRBD1,TRBJ2-2,TRBV10-3,TGTGCCATCAGGAGGACAGGGGTCACCGGGGAGCTGTTTTTT,CAIRRTGVTGELFF
-,TRBD2,TRBJ2-3,TRBV7-2,TGTGCCGGGAGACTAGCGGGAGGTACAGATACGCAGTATTTT,CAGRLAGGTDTQYF
-,TRBD1,TRBJ1-2,TRBV19,TGTGCCAGTAGTAGGGCCCTCGGACAGGCAACCTATGGCTACACCTTC,CASSRALGQATYGYTF
-,TRBD2,TRBJ2-3,TRBV5-1,TGCGCCAGCAGCACCACGACTCGACTAGCCCGCACAGATACGCAGTATTTT,CASSTTTRLARTDTQYF
-,TRBD1,TRBJ2-1,TRBV5-6,TGTGCCAGCAGCTCTGGGCTGGGACAGGGGCATCTCAATGAGCAGTTCTTC,CASSSGLGQGHLNEQFF
-,-,TRBJ1-5,TRBV7-9,TGTGCCAGCAGCTCACAGGGACATCAGCCCCAGCATTTT,CASSSQGHQPQHF
-,TRBD2,TRBJ2-3,TRBV7-9,TGTGCCAGCAGCTTAGGGGCGGGAGGGGCAGATACGCAGTATTTT,CASSLGAGGADTQYF
-,-,TRBJ1-1,TRBV23-1,TGCGCCAGCAGCACATCGCTTCCCCTTACAGGGTCACAAATTAACACTGAAGCTTTCTTT,CASSTSLPLTGSQINTEAFF
-,TRBD1,TRBJ1-2,TRBV20-1,TGCAGTAGCGACAGGGGAGATGGCTACACCTTC,CSSDRGDGYTF
-,-,TRBJ2-7,TRBV6-6,TGTGCCAGCAGTTACGGGGGGGGCACAGGGGGCTACGAGCAGTACTTC,CASSYGGGTGGYEQYF
-,-,TRBJ1-5,TRBV5-8,TGTGCCAGCAGATCCTCGGGACTGAACAATCAGCCCCAGCATTTT,CASRSSGLNNQPQHF
-,TRBD1,TRBJ2-3,TRBV30,TGTGCCTGGAGTGAAAACAGGGGATTCACAGATACGCAGTATTTT,CAWSENRGFTDTQYF
-,-,TRBJ1-1,TRBV7-9,TGTGCCAGCAGCTTGGGCGCCCTTGAAGCTTTCTTT,CASSLGALEAFF
-,TRBD2,TRBJ2-3,TRBV5-1,TGCGCCAGCAGACCAACCGGGACTAGCGGGGGCACAGATACGCAGTATTTT,CASRPTGTSGGTDTQYF
-,TRBD1,TRBJ1-2,TRBV4-1,TGCGCCAGCAGCCAATGGTTTTTTGCGGGAGACAGGGGAAACTATGGCTACACCTTC,CASSQWFFAGDRGNYGYTF
-,TRBD1,TRBJ2-3,TRBV19,TGTGCCAGTCGTTTGAGGCAGGGGGCTGATACGCAGTATTTT,CASRLRQGADTQYF
-,TRBD1,TRBJ2-2,TRBV25-1,TGTGCCAGCAGTGAATATATTTTCCGGACAGGGAAACCCGGGGAGCTGTTTTTT,CASSEYIFRTGKPGELFF
-,TRBD1,TRBJ2-6,TRBV28,TGTGCCAGCGGCCGGGACAGACACTCTGGGGCCAACGTCCTGACTTTC,CASGRDRHSGANVLTF
-,-,TRBJ2-5,TRBV5-6,TGTGCCAGCAGCCTCAGAGAGACCCAGTACTTC,CASSLRETQYF
medium-sized,TRBD2,TRBJ2-1,TRBV6-4,TGTGCCAGCAGTGACAAGGGACTAGCGGGAGATGAGCAGTTCTTC,CASSDKGLAGDEQFF
-,-,TRBJ2-3,TRBV27,TGTGCCAGCAGTTTTGGCAGGGCAGCAGTAGATACGCAGTATTTT,CASSFGRAAVDTQYF
-,TRBD2,TRBJ2-1,TRBV6-6,TGTGCCAGCAGTTACTCTCGAGCGGGAGGGAGCAATGAGCAGTTCTTC,CASSYSRAGGSNEQFF
-,TRBD2,TRBJ2-4,TRBV4-1,TGCGCCAGCAGCCAAGGGGGGTTAGCGGGAGCTCGTAGCATTCAGTACTTC,CASSQGGLAGARSIQYF
-,TRBD1,TRBJ2-7,TRBV4-1,TGCGCCAGCAGCCGGGACTTTACAGGGGGCTTATACGAGCAGTACTTC,CASSRDFTGGLYEQYF
once,TRBD1,TRBJ1-2,TRBV5-5,TGTGCCAGCAGCTTGCGGACAGGGGAAGGCTACACCTTC,CASSLRTGEGYTF
-,-,TRBJ2-5,TRBV4-1,TGCGCCAGCAGCCAAGATCCTCTCGGGGTCGTAGGAGAGACCCAGTACTTC,CASSQDPLGVVGETQYF
few,TRBD1,TRBJ1-3,TRBV19,TGTGCCAGTGGCCGGGACAGGGGTCCTGGAAACACCATATATTTT,CASGRDRGPGNTIYF
once,-,TRBJ1-4,TRBV6-5,TGTGCCAGCGGGCGGGGAACTAATGAAAAACTGTTTTTT,CASGRGTNEKLFF
-,-,TRBJ2-1,TRBV12-5,TGTGCTAGTGGTCCCCTCGGAGGGGGCCATGGTAATGAGCAGTTCTTC,CASGPLGGGHGNEQFF
-,TRBD1,TRBJ1-5,TRBV14,TGTGCCAGCAGCCGGACAGGGGGCGGCAATCAGCCCCAGCATTTT,CASSRTGGGNQPQHF
-,TRBD1,TRBJ2-1,TRBV10-3,TGTGCCATCAGGCCGGGACAGGAGTTTAATGAGCAGTTCTTC,CAIRPGQEFNEQFF
once,TRBD1,TRBJ1-2,TRBV27,TGTGCCAGCAGTGCCTCCGGGACAGGGGGCCTGTCCTATGGCTACACCTTC,CASSASGTGGLSYGYTF
-,TRBD2,TRBJ2-2,TRBV9,TGTGCCAGCAGCCTCCCCCGGGGGGGTAACACCGGGGAGCTGTTTTTT,CASSLPRGGNTGELFF
-,TRBD1,TRBJ1-2,TRBV27,TGTGCCAGCAGTTTATCGGCTGGGGACAGGGGCTGGTATGGCTACACCTTC,CASSLSAGDRGWYGYTF
-,-,TRBJ1-2,TRBV19,TGTGCCAGTAACCGACTAACATCACATGGCTACACCTTC,CASNRLTSHGYTF
-,-,TRBJ1-4,TRBV5-1,TGCGCCAGCAGCCTCCGGGATAATGAAAAACTGTTTTTT,CASSLRDNEKLFF
-,TRBD2,TRBJ2-5,TRBV5-1,TGCGCCAGCAGCCGGGGGGGGGCGGAAGACCAAGAGACCCAGTACTTC,CASSRGGAEDQETQYF
-,-,TRBJ1-2,TRBV27,TGTGCCAGCAGTTTTATCGGGGTACGACGGGCGTATGGCTACACCTTC,CASSFIGVRRAYGYTF
few,-,TRBJ1-1,TRBV14,TGTGCCAGCAGGGCGCAGGGGAACACTGAAGCTTTCTTT,CASRAQGNTEAFF
once,-,TRBJ1-4,TRBV9,TGTGCCAGCAGCGTAGATGGGGGGGGTGAAAAACTGTTTTTT,CASSVDGGGEKLFF
-,-,TRBJ1-5,TRBV5-4,TGTGCCAGCAGCTTGGACGAGAGGCAGCCCCAGCATTTT,CASSLDERQPQHF
-,TRBD2,TRBJ2-1,TRBV18,TGTGCCAGCTCTCAAAAGGGGAGGGCCCAAAGCGATGAGCAGTTCTTC,CASSQKGRAQSDEQFF
-,-,TRBJ2-3,TRBV5-6,TGTGCCAGCAGCTTGGATCTTTATCGGACTAAATACACAGATACGCAGTATTTT,CASSLDLYRTKYTDTQYF
-,-,TRBJ2-5,TRBV11-3,TGTGCCAGCAATAACCGGCAGGGCCAAGAGACCCAGTACTTC,CASNNRQGQETQYF
-,-,TRBJ1-2,TRBV6-6,TGTGCCAGCAGTTACGCCTCGGGAGGAGGCTATGGCTACACCTTC,CASSYASGGGYGYTF
-,TRBD2,TRBJ2-3,TRBV28,TGTGCCAGCAGTAAACCGGGACTAGGGGCAGATACGCAGTATTTT,CASSKPGLGADTQYF
-,TRBD2,TRBJ2-2,TRBV6-1,TGTGCCAGCACCAGCGGGGACGCGAACACCGGGGAGCTGTTTTTT,CASTSGDANTGELFF